This is a list of T cell receptor beta chains from one sample in a study of T cells in Graves' hyperthyroidism and ophthalmopathy. A single record per CDR3 protein comes from TCRdb applying MiXCR to the multiplex PCR reads. The table lists over 400,000 distinct CDR3 sequences, roughly 22% of them singletons. Sequenced material: blood. Receptor source: a woman in her 70s with Graves' ophthalmopathy. CDR3s include the opening cysteine and the closing phenylalanine or tryptophan. The D gene is left open where the match is weak. Size tells how often a clone was seen (once, few, many) or the class of an expanded clone, and some rows leave it out.

TRBV11-3	TRBJ2-5	TRBD2	.	TGTGCCAGCAGCTTAGGAGGGGCGGGAGAAAAAGAGACCCAGTACTTC	CASSLGGAGEKETQYF
TRBV28	TRBJ1-4	.	many	TGTGCCAGCAGTTTACCAGGTCTTGGTGAAAAACTGTTTTTT	CASSLPGLGEKLFF
TRBV5-1	TRBJ1-1	TRBD1	few	TGCGCCAGCAGCTTGGGGAGACAGGGAGGCACTGAAGCTTTCTTT	CASSLGRQGGTEAFF
TRBV2	TRBJ1-2	.	.	TGTGCCAGCAGTGAAAGTCGAACAGCGGGGGGAGCTGGGTATGGCTACACCTTC	CASSESRTAGGAGYGYTF
TRBV10-2	TRBJ2-6	.	.	TGCGCCAGCAGCCGGGGGGCCGTTCACTCGGGACAGTCTTTC	CASSRGAVHSGQSF
TRBV11-2	TRBJ2-1	.	many	TGTGCCAGCAGCCTTTTCTCTGGGACGGGGCAGTTCTTC	CASSLFSGTGQFF
TRBV7-9	TRBJ2-1	.	.	TGTGCCAGCAGCTTCAGACTTCCTGAGGGGAATGAGCAGTTCTTC	CASSFRLPEGNEQFF
TRBV28	TRBJ1-2	TRBD1	many	TGTGCCGCGTGGGACAGTTCTAACTATGGCTACACCTTC	CAAWDSSNYGYTF
TRBV7-6	TRBJ2-1	.	.	TGTGCCAGCAGCGGGCCGGGTAATGAGCAGTTCTTC	CASSGPGNEQFF
TRBV20-1	TRBJ2-1	TRBD2	few	TGCAGTGCTTCGCCGGGACTAGGGGCTGGTGAGCAGTTCTTC	CSASPGLGAGEQFF
TRBV7-9	TRBJ2-7	.	.	TGTGCCAGCAGCTGGGACGCCCGCAGCTCCTACGAGCAGTACTTC	CASSWDARSSYEQYF
TRBV6-6	TRBJ2-7	.	.	TGTGCCAGCAGTTACCGGACAGAATCCTACGAGCAGTACTTC	CASSYRTESYEQYF
TRBV7-3	TRBJ2-7	.	few	TGTGCCAGCACCGACTACCTCTTAGGCGAGCAGTACTTC	CASTDYLLGEQYF
TRBV7-2	TRBJ2-7	TRBD2	few	TGTGCCAGCAGCCCTTGGACTAGCGGGAGAAGTGAGCAGTACTTC	CASSPWTSGRSEQYF
TRBV28	TRBJ1-4	.	once	TGTGCCAGCAGTGGGGGGGGGGAAAAACTGTTTTTT	CASSGGGEKLFF
TRBV6-2/TRBV6-3	TRBJ1-5	TRBD1	few	TGTGCCAGCAGTTCCATGGGACAGCAAAATCAGCCCCAGCATTTT	CASSSMGQQNQPQHF
TRBV20-1	TRBJ2-5	.	.	TGCAGTGCTAGAGTCGGGCACGAGACCCAGTACTTC	CSARVGHETQYF
TRBV19	TRBJ2-3	TRBD2	.	TGTGCCAGTAGTCCTAGAGCGGGATGGCCAGATACGCAGTATTTT	CASSPRAGWPDTQYF
TRBV7-9	TRBJ2-3	.	many	TGTGCCAGCACCTATACTGATACGCAGTATTTT	CASTYTDTQYF
TRBV6-1	TRBJ1-2	.	few	TGTGCCAGCAGCAGTCTTCGCCTCTCGGGCGGCTACACCTTC	CASSSLRLSGGYTF
TRBV4-2	TRBJ2-1	.	.	TGTGCCAGCAGCCAAGATCAAGGCTATGAGCAGTTCTTC	CASSQDQGYEQFF
TRBV5-1	TRBJ2-1	TRBD1	.	TGCGCCAGCACCGACAGGGGAGTATCATCCTACAATGAGCAGTTCTTC	CASTDRGVSSYNEQFF
TRBV20-1	TRBJ2-1	TRBD2	once	TGCAGTGCTAGAGATCTGAGGGCTAGCGGGAGCCATGAGCAGTTCTTC	CSARDLRASGSHEQFF
TRBV3-1	TRBJ2-7	.	few	TGTGCCAGCAGCCCCTCGGATCTCCGATACGAGCAGTACTTC	CASSPSDLRYEQYF
TRBV6-5	TRBJ2-7	TRBD1	few	TGTGCCAGCAGTTACCCCGACGGGACAGGTGGCGAGCAGTACTTC	CASSYPDGTGGEQYF
TRBV5-1	TRBJ2-1	TRBD2	.	TGCGCCAGCAGCTTCGAGTTAGCGGGAGGCTACAATGAGCAGTTCTTC	CASSFELAGGYNEQFF
TRBV5-1	TRBJ2-2	.	few	TGCGCCAGCAGCTCGACCGCCACCGGGGAGCTGTTTTTT	CASSSTATGELFF
TRBV6-5	TRBJ1-2	.	.	TGTGCCAGCAGTTACGGGCAGAGCTATGGCTACACCTTC	CASSYGQSYGYTF
TRBV15	TRBJ2-7	.	.	TGTGCCACCAGCTTCGGGGGATTCGGCGAGCAGTACTTC	CATSFGGFGEQYF
TRBV7-8	TRBJ1-1	TRBD1	few	TGTGCCAGCAGAGCGGGACAGACGAACACTGAAGCTTTCTTT	CASRAGQTNTEAFF
TRBV20-1	TRBJ2-1	TRBD2	few	TGCAGTGCTAGAGCTACTAGCGGGCGGTACAATGAGCAGTTCTTC	CSARATSGRYNEQFF
TRBV6-1	TRBJ2-1	.	many	TGTGCCAGCAGTGAAGCGGGTAGTCGCTACAATGAGCAGTTCTTC	CASSEAGSRYNEQFF
TRBV6-1	TRBJ2-7	.	few	TGTGCCAGCAGGACCGCCCAGGGTTCATACGAGCAGTACTTC	CASRTAQGSYEQYF
TRBV6-5	TRBJ1-3	.	.	TGTGCCAGCAGTTACTCAACCCCTGACAGTGTCTCTGGAAACACCATATATTTT	CASSYSTPDSVSGNTIYF
TRBV5-6	TRBJ2-1	.	.	TGTGCCAGCAGCTTGGTAGCGGCAGCTCCGTATGAGCAGTTCTTC	CASSLVAAAPYEQFF
TRBV11-2	TRBJ2-2	.	many	TGTGCCAGCAGCTTAGGACTCACCGGGGAGCTGTTTTTT	CASSLGLTGELFF
TRBV2	TRBJ1-1	.	once	TGTGCCAGCTCACAAAAAACAGGCGACACTGAAGCTTTCTTT	CASSQKTGDTEAFF
TRBV11-3	TRBJ2-7	TRBD2	few	TGTGCCAGCAGCTTAGGGTCTAGCGGAGTCTACGAGCAGTACTTC	CASSLGSSGVYEQYF
TRBV7-2	TRBJ1-2	.	.	TGTGCCAGCAGCTTGGAGAGGCAGGGGAACTATGGCTACACCTTC	CASSLERQGNYGYTF
TRBV18	TRBJ2-7	.	.	TGTGCCAGCTCACCACTTGCTGCCTACGAGCAGTACTTC	CASSPLAAYEQYF
TRBV10-1	TRBJ1-1	TRBD1	few	TGCGCCAGCAGAGAGGACAGGGCTGCTTTCTTT	CASREDRAAFF
TRBV12-3/TRBV12-4	TRBJ1-1	.	.	TGTGCCAGCAGTTTGGCTGTGGGAGGGGGCACTGAAGCTTTCTTT	CASSLAVGGGTEAFF
TRBV30	TRBJ1-2	.	.	TGTGCCTGGAGTACAGGGCCCTCCTATGGCTACACCTTC	CAWSTGPSYGYTF
TRBV6-2/TRBV6-3	TRBJ1-5	TRBD1	few	TGTGCCAGCAGTACGGGACAGCCAAGGGTTAATCAGCCCCAGCATTTT	CASSTGQPRVNQPQHF
TRBV7-2	TRBJ1-1	.	few	TGTGCCACTCGGGATTACTCGAACACTGAAGCTTTCTTT	CATRDYSNTEAFF
TRBV20-1	TRBJ1-1	.	.	TGCAGTGCTAACAGGGCACTGAACACTGAAGCTTTCTTT	CSANRALNTEAFF
TRBV5-1	TRBJ1-3	.	few	TGTGCCAGCAGCTCCCTCTCAGGGACTGGAAACACCATATATTTT	CASSSLSGTGNTIYF
TRBV7-3	TRBJ2-7	.	few	TGTGCCAGCAGCCTGGACGGGGTGGGCTACGAGCAGTACTTC	CASSLDGVGYEQYF
TRBV2	TRBJ2-5	.	many	TGTGCCAGCAGTGAAATCTCGGCGACCCAGTACTTC	CASSEISATQYF
TRBV28	TRBJ2-3	.	few	TGTGCCAGCAGTCCTACCCTGGCGGTGAGCACAGATACGCAGTATTTT	CASSPTLAVSTDTQYF
TRBV5-1	TRBJ2-7	TRBD1	.	TGCGCCAGCAGCACGGACAGGGACGAGCAGTACTTC	CASSTDRDEQYF
TRBV10-3	TRBJ1-2	.	.	TGTGCCATCACTAATTCGGGGGACAAAACAATCTATGGCTACACCTTC	CAITNSGDKTIYGYTF
TRBV7-2	TRBJ2-7	.	.	TGTGCCAGCAGCTTGGCAACTAGCCATTCCTACGAGCAGTACTTC	CASSLATSHSYEQYF
TRBV20-1	TRBJ2-2	.	few	TGCAGTGCTAGACCAGGGCCGAACACCGGGGAGCTGTTTTTT	CSARPGPNTGELFF
TRBV7-3	TRBJ1-2	TRBD1	.	TGTGCCAGCAGCCCGGGCCCAGGGGGTAGTGGCTACACCTTC	CASSPGPGGSGYTF
TRBV19	TRBJ2-2	.	few	TGTGCCAGTAGTATAGATAGGGGCAGGTTTAACACCGGGGAGCTGTTTTTT	CASSIDRGRFNTGELFF
TRBV11-2	TRBJ2-3	.	.	TGTGCCAGCAGCTCAACTTTACGGGGTAGGGATACGCAGTATTTT	CASSSTLRGRDTQYF
TRBV28	TRBJ1-5	.	.	TGTGCCAGCAGTTTATGGGCAGGTGGTATGAGCAATCAGCCCCAGCATTTT	CASSLWAGGMSNQPQHF
TRBV20-1	TRBJ1-5	TRBD1	few	TGCAGTGCTAGAACGGGACAGGGGGCATTCAGTCAGCCCCAGCATTTT	CSARTGQGAFSQPQHF